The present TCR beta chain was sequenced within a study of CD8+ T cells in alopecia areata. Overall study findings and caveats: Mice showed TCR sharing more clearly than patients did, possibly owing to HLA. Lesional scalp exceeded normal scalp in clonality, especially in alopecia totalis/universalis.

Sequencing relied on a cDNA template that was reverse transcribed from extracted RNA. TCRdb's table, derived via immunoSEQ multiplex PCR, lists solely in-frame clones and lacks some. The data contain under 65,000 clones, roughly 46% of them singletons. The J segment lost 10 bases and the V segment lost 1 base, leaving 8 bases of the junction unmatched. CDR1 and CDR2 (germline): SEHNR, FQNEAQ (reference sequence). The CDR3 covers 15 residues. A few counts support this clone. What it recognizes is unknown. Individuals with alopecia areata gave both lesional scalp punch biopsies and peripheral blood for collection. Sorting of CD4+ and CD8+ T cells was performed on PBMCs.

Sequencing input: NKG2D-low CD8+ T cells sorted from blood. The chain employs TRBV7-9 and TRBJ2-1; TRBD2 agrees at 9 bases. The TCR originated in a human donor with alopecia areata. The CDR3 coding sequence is TGTGCCAGCAGCTTAGACGGACTAGCGAGGGGGGAGCAGTTCTTC. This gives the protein CASSLDGLARGEQFF.